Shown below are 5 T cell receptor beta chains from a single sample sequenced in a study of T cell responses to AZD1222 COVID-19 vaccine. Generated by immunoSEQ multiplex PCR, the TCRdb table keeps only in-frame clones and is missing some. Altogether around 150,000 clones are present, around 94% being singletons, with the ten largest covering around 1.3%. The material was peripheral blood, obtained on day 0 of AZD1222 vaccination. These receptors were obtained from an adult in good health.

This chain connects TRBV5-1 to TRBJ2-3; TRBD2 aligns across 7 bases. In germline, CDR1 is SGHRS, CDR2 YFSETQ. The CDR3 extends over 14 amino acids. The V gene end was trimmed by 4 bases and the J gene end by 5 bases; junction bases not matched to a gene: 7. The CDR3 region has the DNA TGCGCCAGCAGCCCGAGCGGGGCTGAAGATACGCAGTATTTT. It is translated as CASSPSGAEDTQYF.

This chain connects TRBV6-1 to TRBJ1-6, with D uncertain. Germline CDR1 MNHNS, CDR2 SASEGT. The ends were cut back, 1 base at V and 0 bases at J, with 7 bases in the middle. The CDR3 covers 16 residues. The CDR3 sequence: CASSEEESSYNSPLHF. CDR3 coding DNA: TGTGCCAGCAGTGAAGAGGAGAGCTCCTATAATTCACCCCTCCACTTT.

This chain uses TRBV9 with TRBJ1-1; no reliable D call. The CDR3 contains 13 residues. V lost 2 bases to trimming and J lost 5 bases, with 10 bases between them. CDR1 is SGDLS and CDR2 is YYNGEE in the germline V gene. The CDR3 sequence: CASSVSSTTEAFF. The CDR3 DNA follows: TGTGCCAGCAGCGTTTCGAGTACGACTGAAGCTTTCTTT.

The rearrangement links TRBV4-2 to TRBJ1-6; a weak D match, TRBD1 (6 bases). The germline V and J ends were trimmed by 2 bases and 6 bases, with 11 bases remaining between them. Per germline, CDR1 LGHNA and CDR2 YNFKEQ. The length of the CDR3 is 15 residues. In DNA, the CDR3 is TGTGCCAGCAGCCAACTCGGACAGAGTAATTCACCCCTCCACTTT. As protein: CASSQLGQSNSPLHF.

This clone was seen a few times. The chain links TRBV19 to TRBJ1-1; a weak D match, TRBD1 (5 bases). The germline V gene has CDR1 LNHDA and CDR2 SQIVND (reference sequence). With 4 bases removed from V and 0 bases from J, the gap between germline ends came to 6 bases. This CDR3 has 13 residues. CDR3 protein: CASSNRLNTEAFF. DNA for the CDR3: TGTGCCAGTAGTAACAGGCTGAACACTGAAGCTTTCTTT.